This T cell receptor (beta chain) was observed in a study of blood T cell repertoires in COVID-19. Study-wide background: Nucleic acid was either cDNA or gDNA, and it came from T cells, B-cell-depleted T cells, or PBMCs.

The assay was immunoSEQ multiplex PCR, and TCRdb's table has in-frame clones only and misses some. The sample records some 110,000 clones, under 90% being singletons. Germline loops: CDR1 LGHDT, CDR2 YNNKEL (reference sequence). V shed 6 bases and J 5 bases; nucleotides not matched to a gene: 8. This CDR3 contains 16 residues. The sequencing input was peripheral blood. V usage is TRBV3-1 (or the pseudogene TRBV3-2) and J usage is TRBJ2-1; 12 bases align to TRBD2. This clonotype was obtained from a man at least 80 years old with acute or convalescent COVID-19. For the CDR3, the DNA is TGTGCCAGCAGGGCTAGCGGGAGGGCCTCTCACAATGAGCAGTTCTTC. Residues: CASRASGRASHNEQFF.